Following are 5 T cell receptor beta chains from one sample sequenced in a study of human versus mouse CDR3 diversity and MHC coevolution. The repertoire was sequenced with immunoSEQ multiplex PCR; TCRdb's copy has only in-frame clones and lacks some. The sample holds more than 60,000 clones, around 93% seen once. Sample: naive CD4+ T cells from blood. The subset denotes: CD45RO-negative CD62L-positive naive CD4 T cells. The receptors stem from a person aged 30-69 years in good health.

The genes are TRBV5-1 and TRBJ2-1, with 7 bases lining up with TRBD1. Germline CDR1 is SGHRS and CDR2 is YFSETQ. V lost 4 bases and J lost 8; bases outside the gene matches: 9. The CDR3 is 14 amino acids. In DNA form, the CDR3 reads TGCGCCAGCAGCAACGCAGGGGGTTCCGATGAGCAGTTCTTC. Its translation is CASSNAGGSDEQFF.

This chain connects TRBV14 to TRBJ2-3; maybe TRBD1 (5 bases). This CDR3 spans 14 amino acids. The germline V gene encodes CDR1 SGHDN and CDR2 FVKESK. Trimming removed 2 bases at V and 4 bases at J, with 10 bases between. The chain's CDR3 is CASSQRQGSDTQYF. DNA for the CDR3: TGTGCCAGCAGCCAACGCCAGGGTTCAGATACGCAGTATTTT.

This chain links TRBV6-5 with TRBJ2-3; D is unresolved. V was pared by 5 bases and J by 1 base, with 7 bases between. This CDR3 comprises 13 residues. Germline assignment: CDR1 MNHEY and CDR2 SVGAGI. Here the CDR3 reads CASSAPGTDTQYF. The CDR3 nucleotides are TGTGCCAGCAGTGCTCCGGGCACAGATACGCAGTATTTT.

This chain uses TRBV11-2 with TRBJ1-1, with TRBD1 as a possible D gene (5 bases). V dropped 7 bases and J dropped 6 bases, with 18 bases sitting between them. Looked up from germline, CDR1 is SGHAT and CDR2 is FQNNGV. The CDR3 length is 14 residues. The CDR3 DNA reads TGTGCCAGCAAAGTCGTTAGGGGTAGATCTGAAGCTTTCTTT. Its translation: CASKVVRGRSEAFF.

This clone has only one observation. The chain joins TRBV29-1 to TRBJ1-2; possibly TRBD1 for D (6 bases). This CDR3 is 12 amino acids long. Trimming left V 5 bases short and J 7 bases short, with 14 bases between. CDR1 is SQVTM and CDR2 is ANQGSEA in the germline V gene. The DNA of the CDR3 is TGCAGCGTTATGACAGGCCAAAGTGGCTACACCTTC. It yields the protein CSVMTGQSGYTF.